These T cell receptor beta chains were read from a single sample in a study of T cells in Graves' hyperthyroidism and ophthalmopathy. MiXCR, run by TCRdb on the multiplex PCR reads, gives a single entry per CDR3 protein. The sample has about 210,000 distinct CDR3 sequences, approximately 16% seen once. The sample taken for sequencing was blood. These receptors were taken from a man aged 40-49 years with Graves' hyperthyroidism. CDR3s include the opening cysteine and the closing phenylalanine or tryptophan. The D gene is left open where the match is weak. Only part of the rows carry a size: once, few, many, or a class if the clone is expanded.

NA | TRBJ2-2 | NA | TRBV20-1 | TGCAGTGCTATCTTCCGCGGGGAGCTGTTTTTT | CSAIFRGELFF
few | TRBJ1-4 | TRBD1 | TRBV7-3 | TGTGCCAGCAGCTTACGTCCCGGGACAGGGGACACTAATGAAAAACTGTTTTTT | CASSLRPGTGDTNEKLFF
many | TRBJ1-2 | NA | TRBV7-8 | TGTGCCAGCAGCTTATCGGGAGGCTATGGCTACACCTTC | CASSLSGGYGYTF
few | TRBJ2-3 | NA | TRBV29-1 | TGCAGCGTTGAAAGGGACACAGATACGCAGTATTTT | CSVERDTDTQYF
few | TRBJ2-2 | TRBD1 | TRBV2 | TGTGCCAGCAGTGAAGCGCGACAGGGAGTTACCGGGGAGCTGTTTTTT | CASSEARQGVTGELFF
many | TRBJ1-1 | NA | TRBV6-1 | TGTGCCAGCAGTTTCACAGAGAACACTGAAGCTTTCTTT | CASSFTENTEAFF
many | TRBJ2-7 | TRBD2 | TRBV19 | TGTGCCAGTAGTGACAAAAGCGGGGGGAATCTCTACGAGCAGTACTTC | CASSDKSGGNLYEQYF
many | TRBJ2-5 | TRBD1 | TRBV29-1 | TGCAGCGTTGTCCGGGACAGTGGGGAGACCCAGTACTTC | CSVVRDSGETQYF
many | TRBJ1-1 | TRBD1 | TRBV12-3/TRBV12-4 | TGTGCCAGCAGCCTGACAGGGACGAACACTGAAGCTTTCTTT | CASSLTGTNTEAFF
NA | TRBJ1-5 | TRBD1 | TRBV10-3 | TGTGCCATCAGGCCCCTTCGGGACAGGGAAAGCAGCAATCAGCCCCAGCATTTT | CAIRPLRDRESSNQPQHF
many | TRBJ2-7 | NA | TRBV28 | TGTGCCAGCAGTTTATATCCGCTTGGGGTGGACATTTACTACGAGCAGTACTTC | CASSLYPLGVDIYYEQYF
many | TRBJ2-3 | NA | TRBV20-1 | TGCAGTGCTCCCCAGCTAAGGGGGGGAGATACGCAGTATTTT | CSAPQLRGGDTQYF
many | TRBJ2-3 | NA | TRBV7-2 | TGTGCCAGCAGCACCCGACAAACCACAGATACGCAGTATTTT | CASSTRQTTDTQYF
many | TRBJ2-1 | NA | TRBV2 | TGTGCCAGCAGTGAAAGGTACAATGAGCAGTTCTTC | CASSERYNEQFF
many | TRBJ2-2 | NA | TRBV12-3/TRBV12-4 | TGTGCCAGCAGACCCGGGAGCGGGGAGCTGTTTTTT | CASRPGSGELFF
many | TRBJ1-2 | NA | TRBV5-1 | TGCGCCAGCAGCTTGGATCAAGGGTTAGACTATGGCTACACCTTC | CASSLDQGLDYGYTF
many | TRBJ1-2 | NA | TRBV5-1 | TGTGCCAGCAGCTTGGGTCAGGGGACCTATGGCTACACCTTC | CASSLGQGTYGYTF
many | TRBJ2-1 | TRBD2 | TRBV6-2/TRBV6-3 | TGTGCCAGCAGTTACTCGGGAGGGGTAAATGAGCAGTTCTTC | CASSYSGGVNEQFF
NA | TRBJ1-2 | NA | TRBV10-3 | TGTGCCATCAGTGAGCTCGGGGGAAACTATGGCTACACCTTC | CAISELGGNYGYTF
many | TRBJ2-5 | TRBD2 | TRBV20-1 | TGCAGTGCTAGCGAAGCGGGGGTAGAGACCCAGTACTTC | CSASEAGVETQYF
many | TRBJ2-7 | NA | TRBV7-9 | TGTGCCAGCAGATCAGAGGTCTACGAGCAGTACTTC | CASRSEVYEQYF
many | TRBJ2-5 | NA | TRBV20-1 | TGCAGTGCTAGGAGTTTAGTGGGGGCGCTGGGCGGTGAGGAGACCCAGTACTTC | CSARSLVGALGGEETQYF
NA | TRBJ2-3 | NA | TRBV24-1 | TGTGCCACCCGTCGGTCGGGCGGTCCGGGGGATACGCAGTATTTT | CATRRSGGPGDTQYF
many | TRBJ2-2 | NA | TRBV2 | TGTGCCAGCAGAAGACAGGTTAGCGCGACCGGGGAGCTGTTTTTT | CASRRQVSATGELFF
many | TRBJ2-7 | TRBD1 | TRBV5-1 | TGCGCCAGCAGCTTGGTTGACAGGGTCTACGAGCAGTACTTC | CASSLVDRVYEQYF
few | TRBJ2-1 | NA | TRBV9 | TGTGCCAGCCGGGATTCCATTTCCAATGAGCAGTTCTTC | CASRDSISNEQFF
many | TRBJ2-7 | TRBD2 | TRBV18 | TGTGCCAGCTCACCGGGACTAGCGGGAGACGAGCAGTACTTC | CASSPGLAGDEQYF
many | TRBJ1-2 | NA | TRBV7-2 | TGTGCCAGCAGCCAATCCGGGACACCCTATGGCTACACCTTC | CASSQSGTPYGYTF
NA | TRBJ1-2 | NA | TRBV15 | TGTGCCACCAGCAGCCCGGAGGGCAGGAACTATGGCTACACCTTC | CATSSPEGRNYGYTF
once | TRBJ1-1 | NA | TRBV4-1 | TGCGCCAGTCGGGACAACCCCATGAACACTGAAGCTTTCTTT | CASRDNPMNTEAFF
NA | TRBJ1-5 | NA | TRBV19 | TGTGCCAGTAAGAGGCAGAACACCAGGGCCCAGCATTTT | CASKRQNTRAQHF
many | TRBJ2-2 | NA | TRBV10-3 | TGTGCCATCAGTACCGGGACATTATATTCCGGGGAGCTGTTTTTT | CAISTGTLYSGELFF
many | TRBJ1-4 | NA | TRBV12-3/TRBV12-4 | TGTGCCAGCAGTTCGGGGCTTACTAATGAAAAACTGTTTTTT | CASSSGLTNEKLFF
many | TRBJ1-1 | NA | TRBV29-1 | TGCAGCGTTGAAGATGGGACTGAAGCTTTCTTT | CSVEDGTEAFF
few | TRBJ2-2 | NA | TRBV7-2 | TGTGCCAGCAGCTTTCAGGGGATGAACACCGGGGAGCTGTTTTTT | CASSFQGMNTGELFF
many | TRBJ2-2 | NA | TRBV12-3/TRBV12-4 | TGTGCCAGCAGAAACTGGTTGAACACCGGGGAGCTGTTTTTT | CASRNWLNTGELFF
many | TRBJ2-5 | NA | TRBV18 | TGTGCCAGCTCACCACCTAACAGGGAACAAGAGACCCAGTACTTC | CASSPPNREQETQYF
NA | TRBJ2-2 | NA | TRBV5-6 | TGTGCCAGCAGCCGTGACAGGAGGACCGGGGAGCTGTTTTTT | CASSRDRRTGELFF
many | TRBJ1-1 | TRBD1 | TRBV11-2 | TGTGCCAGCAGCCGGACAGGGCTCCCTGAAGCTTTCTTT | CASSRTGLPEAFF
many | TRBJ2-7 | NA | TRBV6-2/TRBV6-3 | TGTGCCAGCAGTTACTCGGGAGCGTTTGAGCAGTACTTC | CASSYSGAFEQYF
NA | TRBJ2-3 | NA | TRBV7-6 | TGTGCCAGCAGGGACCGGTACACGGATACGCAGTATTTT | CASRDRYTDTQYF
many | TRBJ2-5 | NA | TRBV5-1 | TGCGCCAGCAGCTTGAATTGGGGGTCCCAAGAGACCCAGTACTTC | CASSLNWGSQETQYF
few | TRBJ2-7 | TRBD1 | TRBV7-2 | TGTGCCAGCAGCTTGAGGGTGGACAGGGCCTACGAGCAGTACTTC | CASSLRVDRAYEQYF
many | TRBJ2-7 | NA | TRBV20-1 | TGCAGTGCTAGAGATCGCGTGACAGGAGCGACGAACGAGCAGTACTTC | CSARDRVTGATNEQYF
NA | TRBJ2-7 | NA | TRBV10-3 | TGTGCCATCAGTGAGGTACAGGCGCCCTACGAGCAGTACTTC | CAISEVQAPYEQYF
many | TRBJ2-5 | NA | TRBV28 | TGTGCCAGCTTTAACTTTGGAGTTACCGAGACCCAGTACTTC | CASFNFGVTETQYF
many | TRBJ1-2 | TRBD1 | TRBV11-2 | TGTGCCAGCAGCTTAGCTCCCGGACAGGGAAAATATGGCTACACCTTC | CASSLAPGQGKYGYTF
many | TRBJ2-3 | NA | TRBV2 | TGTGCCAGCAGTGTCTCCAGAAGGGCAGATACGCAGTATTTT | CASSVSRRADTQYF
many | TRBJ2-1 | NA | TRBV27 | TGTGCCAGCAGTTTGGGACTGGGTGAGCAGTTCTTC | CASSLGLGEQFF
NA | TRBJ1-2 | TRBD1 | TRBV6-2/TRBV6-3 | TGTGCCAGCAGTTACTCGATGCGACAGGGGGCGTATGGCTACACCTTC | CASSYSMRQGAYGYTF
NA | TRBJ2-3 | TRBD2 | TRBV12-3/TRBV12-4 | TGTGCCAGCAGATCCAGAGCGGGGGGCCAGACAGATACGCAGTATTTT | CASRSRAGGQTDTQYF
NA | TRBJ2-2 | NA | TRBV11-2 | TGTGCCAGCAGCTTAAGAGGACCGGGGGACACCGGGGAGCTGTTTTTT | CASSLRGPGDTGELFF
NA | TRBJ1-5 | TRBD1 | TRBV5-1 | TGCGCCAGCAGCTTGGGAACAGGGGTTGGCAATCAGCCCCAGCATTTT | CASSLGTGVGNQPQHF
NA | TRBJ1-4 | NA | TRBV4-2 | TGTGCCAGCAGCCAAGAAGGGCAACTCCAGGAAAAACTGTTTTTT | CASSQEGQLQEKLFF
NA | TRBJ2-3 | TRBD2 | TRBV7-3 | TGTGCCAGCAGCCGACTAGCGGGGGAAGCAGGGGTCGATACGCAGTATTTT | CASSRLAGEAGVDTQYF
many | TRBJ1-6 | TRBD1 | TRBV9 | TGTGCCAGCAGCGTAGGGGACAGGGACAATTCACCCCTCCACTTT | CASSVGDRDNSPLHF
NA | TRBJ1-1 | NA | TRBV27 | TGTGCCAGCAGTTTAGATCTGAACACTGTAGCTTTCTTT | CASSLDLNTVAFF